This record looks at one T cell receptor beta chain sequence and its context. The junction and the germline gene differ at one end; a read error may be behind it. As handled by the study authors: Estimation of nucleated cell counts was performed using reference gene primer amplification. Some clones are missing from TCRdb's copy, which holds only in-frame ones; the method was immunoSEQ multiplex PCR. D and trimming were read from the DNA, whereas the V and J calls and clone size are those reported in that table. The sample consists of hundreds of thousands of clones, about nine tenths of them appearing once. The sample belongs to a study of blood T cell repertoires in COVID-19. Overall study: Italy, Spain and the United States were the sources of the convalescent and acute COVID-19 samples. From T cells, B-cell-depleted T cells, or PBMCs came the material, which was cDNA or gDNA.

The germline V gene has CDR1 SGHTA and CDR2 FQGNSA. The CDR3 extends over 13 amino acids. The chain recombines TRBV7-2 with TRBJ2-4; 9 bases match TRBD2. This receptor was identified in a woman in her forties or fifties who had recovered from COVID-19. Sequenced material: peripheral blood. CDR3 sequence reads: CASSSGLANRPNF. CDR3 coding DNA: TGTGCCAGCAGCTCTGGACTAGCGAACCGCCCGAACTTC. The full variable domain, completed using reference TRBV7-2 and TRBJ2-4, is GAGVSQSPSNKVTEKGKDVELRCDPISGHTALYWYRQSLGQGLEFLIYFQGNSAPDKSGLPSDRFSAERTGGSVSTLTIQRTQQEDSAVYLCASSSGLANRPNFGAGTRLSVL.